This T cell receptor beta chain comes out of a study (dated by TCRdb to the mid-2010s). After removal of 6 bases from V and 6 bases from J, the junction retains 20 bases not matched to a gene. CDR1 is given as SQVTM and CDR2 as ANQGSEA, both from the germline V gene. Spanning cysteine to phenylalanine, the CDR3 consists of 16 amino acids. Only the CDR3 DNA stays, 48 bases, in frame from base 1. The sample holds many counts of this clonotype. This clone's antigen is unknown. No much larger clone is present one base from it, and per-base qualities are unavailable. The library was prepared using RT-PCR. The sequencer listed for this sample is Illumina MiSeq. The public reads were reanalyzed by TCRdb: fastp trimming at Q25, MiXCR alignment, in-frame beta chains only. Rows are unified per CDR3 protein, each entry keeping the most common DNA and genes. The sample has about 680,000 distinct CDR3 sequences on record, 14% of them singletons. Around 3.3% of the sample comes from the top ten.

The specimen was memory CD4+ T cells from blood. The TCR was taken from a female donor in good health, serving as a healthy control. The V and J segments used are TRBV29-1 and TRBJ2-7; 7 of the junction bases match TRBD2. The bases read TGCAGCGTGAACAACCCTCGGGGAGCGGGGCAGGTCGAGCAGTACTTC. It specifies CSVNNPRGAGQVEQYF.